This passage covers 13 T cell receptor beta chains from one sample sequenced in a study of read filtering for tumor transcriptome and immune sequencing. From 350 to 500 ng of RNA, a library with molecular barcoded alpha/delta and beta/gamma adaptors was made. TCRdb redid the calling of the reads with MiXCR, one entry per CDR3 protein. Of fewer than 75,000 distinct CDR3 sequences in the sample, 20% to 25% were seen once. Sequenced: a population of CD138-negative cells sorted from bone marrow. These receptors all stem from a donor older than 35 with multiple myeloma.

In its sample, this clonotype was seen many times. The DNA for the CDR3 is TGCAGTGCTATACCAACGGGACAGGTTAGCACAGATACGCAGTATTTT. It codes for CSAIPTGQVSTDTQYF. V and J are TRBV20-1 and TRBJ2-3; TRBD1 aligns across 8 bases. J gave up 0 bases and V 4 bases, and 9 bases lay outside the gene matches. The CDR3 contains 16 residues. Germline CDR1 is DFQATT and CDR2 is SNEGSKA (reference sequence).

The chain carries TRBV5-6 and TRBJ1-2, with D unclear. Germline values: CDR1 SGHDT, CDR2 YYEEEE. V lost 4 bases to trimming and J lost 6 bases, with 7 bases between them. CDR3 size: 11 residues. CDR3 in amino acids: CASSAADGYTF. CDR3 in DNA: TGTGCCAGCAGCGCGGCAGATGGCTACACCTTC.

This clonotype came up many times. The chain uses TRBV3-1 and TRBJ1-1; D is unclear. Germline loops: CDR1 LGHDT, CDR2 YNNKEL (reference sequence). V dropped 2 bases and J dropped 1 base, with 8 bases sitting between them. The CDR3 totals 14 residues. CDR3 sequence (DNA): TGTGCCAGCAGCCAATACAACGGGAACACTGAAGCTTTCTTT. It specifies CASSQYNGNTEAFF.

This clonotype has at least ten counts. The rearrangement links TRBV27 to TRBJ2-5, with 12 bases matching TRBD2. The V gene's germline CDR1 is MNHEY and CDR2 SMNVEV (reference sequence). V trimming: 0 bases; J trimming: 6 bases; junction bases outside the gene matches: 5. This CDR3 comprises 16 residues. The DNA of the CDR3 is TGTGCCAGCAGTTTATCCCTAGCGGGGGGGCCGAAGACCCAGTACTTC. Protein product: CASSLSLAGGPKTQYF.

Comments on this clonotype: A junction end diverges from the germline sequence, so it may reflect a read error. The chain links TRBV7-3 to TRBJ2-1; D is undetermined. Germline assignment: CDR1 SGHTA and CDR2 FQGTGA. This CDR3 spans 14 amino acids. CDR3 in DNA: TGTGCCAGCAGCTTATTGGAAGGGAACAATGAGCAATTCTTC. This translates into CASSLLEGNNEQFF.

This clonotype was found many times. The V gene is TRBV20-1, the J gene TRBJ1-1; 9 nucleotides line up with TRBD1. With 4 bases clipped from V and 6 bases from J, the junction kept 6 bases outside the gene matches. The V gene's germline CDR1 is DFQATT and CDR2 SNEGSKA (reference sequence). This CDR3 contains 13 residues. The CDR3 reads CSAMTGGGSEAFF. In DNA, the CDR3 is TGCAGTGCTATGACAGGGGGTGGCTCTGAAGCTTTCTTT.

This clonotype has a count of ten or more. The chain is built from TRBV20-1 and TRBJ2-1; no clear D gene. Per germline, CDR1 DFQATT and CDR2 SNEGSKA (reference sequence). With 7 bases removed from V and 6 bases from J, the gap between germline ends came to 10 bases. CDR3 length: 11 residues. CDR3 in DNA: TGCAGTGGAAGCTTGCTCAATGAGCAGTTCTTC. Residues: CSGSLLNEQFF.

This clonotype was recorded at least ten times. The gene calls are TRBV12-3 or TRBV12-4 and TRBJ1-1; D ambiguous. V shed 2 bases and J shed 5 bases, with 6 bases lying between them. This CDR3 is 12 amino acids long. The CDR3 sequence: CASSLMGTEAFF. CDR3 DNA: TGTGCCAGCAGTTTAATGGGGACTGAAGCTTTCTTT.

This chain joins TRBV29-1 and TRBJ2-7; 14 bases line up with TRBD2. The CDR3 runs 15 residues. CDR1 and CDR2 (germline): SQVTM, ANQGSEA. J lost 5 bases, V lost 3 bases, and 6 bases had no gene match. The CDR3: CSVDNRLAGGNEQYF. The DNA of the CDR3 is TGCAGCGTTGATAATCGACTAGCGGGAGGGAACGAGCAGTACTTC.

A few counts support this clonotype. The chain recombines TRBV6-6 with TRBJ2-3; D is possibly TRBD1 or TRBD2 (5 bases each). V lost 6 bases, J lost 6 bases, and 13 bases lay in between. The CDR3 extends over 13 amino acids. Germline loops: CDR1 MNHNY, CDR2 SVGAGI (reference sequence). CDR3 in DNA: TGTGCCAGCAGGGGGGACGGTGGGGATACGCAGTATTTT. The encoded protein is CASRGDGGDTQYF.

This clonotype turned up a few times. This chain links TRBV5-1 with TRBJ2-5; TRBD1 agrees at 8 bases. After removal of 4 bases from V and 5 bases from J, the junction contained 4 bases not matched to a gene. The CDR3 is 13 residues long. Germline CDR1 reads SGHRS; CDR2 reads YFSETQ. CDR3 loop: CASSQGAGETQYF. The DNA of the CDR3 is TGCGCCAGCAGCCAGGGGGCAGGGGAGACCCAGTACTTC. Looking up the rest from reference TRBV5-1 and TRBJ2-5 gives the full variable domain: KAGVTQTPRYLIKTRGQQVTLSCSPISGHRSVSWYQQTPGQGLQFLFEYFSETQRNKGNFPGRFSGRQFSNSRSEMNVSTLELGDSALYLCASSQGAGETQYFGPGTRLLVL.

The chain combines TRBV7-8 with TRBJ1-4; no clear D. V lost 5 bases and J lost 5, with 15 bases in between. This CDR3 is 15 amino acids long. Germline V gene lookup returns CDR1 SGHVS and CDR2 FQNEAQ. CDR3 bases: TGTGCCAGCAGCCCCCGAATTTCGGGCAATGAAAAACTGTTTTTT. Its protein product is CASSPRISGNEKLFF.

This clonotype showed up just a few times. The V and J genes are TRBV21-1 and TRBJ2-1. TRBV21-1 is annotated as a pseudogene. There are 10 residues in the CDR3. CDR3 loop: CASSKPMQFF. The CDR3 DNA reads as TGTGCCAGCAGCAAACCTATGCAGTTCTTC.